This note documents a single TCR beta chain sequence. These data belong to a study of blood T cell repertoires in COVID-19. Study as a whole: Acute and convalescent COVID-19 specimens originated in the United States, Italy and Spain. T cells, B-cell-depleted T cells, or PBMCs provided the cDNA or gDNA that served as material.

Per the authors' pipeline: For nucleated cells, counts were estimated from reference gene primer amplification. TCRdb keeps only in-frame clones here, not all; method: immunoSEQ multiplex PCR. That table gives V, J and clone size, and the DNA gave D and trimming. The sample includes around 98,000 clones, under 85% of them seen just once. The CDR3 loop spans 14 amino acids. The ends lost 2 bases at V and 3 bases at J; junction bases unmatched: 3. Germline assignment: CDR1 MRHNA and CDR2 SNTAGT. This receptor was obtained from a man in his 70s with acute or convalescent COVID-19. J is TRBJ2-7 and V is TRBV6-4; 8 bases agree with TRBD1. The sample consisted of peripheral blood. CDR3: CASSDLTGDYEQYF. In nucleotides, the CDR3 is TGTGCCAGCAGTGACCTGACAGGGGACTACGAGCAGTACTTC.